Below, 29 T cell receptor beta chains from the same sample are listed, as sequenced in a study of T cells after yellow fever vaccination. TCRdb re-called the 5' RACE reads with MiXCR, one entry per CDR3 protein. The data hold some 250,000 distinct CDR3 sequences, with over 3% observed a single time. This specimen was PBMCs, taken 15 days after the yellow fever booster vaccination. The receptors were sampled from a man aged 18 to 30 who received the YFV17D yellow fever vaccine.

The sample holds many counts of this clonotype. The chain joins TRBV20-1 to TRBJ1-2; 8 bases align to TRBD1. Germline V lookup: CDR1 DFQATT, CDR2 SNEGSKA (reference sequence). With 1 base clipped from V and 6 bases from J, the junction kept 7 bases outside the gene matches. The CDR3 totals 14 residues. In nucleotides, the CDR3 is TGCAGTGCTAGAGGAGGCAGGGGGCGTGATGGCTACACCTTC. The encoded protein is CSARGGRGRDGYTF.

The chain combines TRBV24-1 with TRBJ2-5, with 8 bases fitting TRBD1. The CDR3 has 16 amino acids. The V segment lost 4 bases and the J segment 3 bases; nucleotides outside the gene matches: 9. Germline-derived CDR1 and CDR2 are KGHDR and SFDVKD. The CDR3 is CATSEPGTGPKETQYF. In nucleotides, the CDR3 is TGTGCCACCAGTGAGCCCGGGACAGGCCCTAAAGAGACCCAGTACTTC.

This clonotype was counted at least ten times. The chain carries TRBV29-1 and TRBJ1-3; weak D call: TRBD1 (5 bases). Trimming took off 6 bases at V and 2 bases at J, with 17 bases between the two ends. Germline V gene sequence: CDR1 SQVTM, CDR2 ANQGSEA. The CDR3 contains 15 residues. Written as DNA, the CDR3 is TGCAGCGTCGCAGCCCAGGGCAACACTGGAAACACCATATATTTT. Its translation: CSVAAQGNTGNTIYF.

There are many counts of this clonotype. J is TRBJ2-1 and V is TRBV11-2; D is ambiguous. With 3 bases removed from V and 10 bases from J, the gap between germline ends came to 13 bases. Germline values: CDR1 SGHAT, CDR2 FQNNGV. The CDR3 is made up of 13 amino acids. This CDR3 reads CASSFETVLEQFF. CDR3 nucleotide sequence: TGTGCCAGCAGCTTCGAGACTGTCCTGGAGCAGTTCTTC.

This clonotype was found many times. This chain joins TRBV10-3 and TRBJ2-5; 8 nucleotides match TRBD2. Germline V gene sequence: CDR1 ENHRY, CDR2 SYGVKD. V was clipped by 8 bases and J by 2 bases; unmatched bases: 7. The CDR3 length is 14 residues. CDR3 sequence reads: CAIGRGLGQETQYF. The CDR3 DNA sequence: TGTGCCATCGGACGGGGACTAGGTCAAGAGACCCAGTACTTC.

Note on this clonotype: This may be a read error: a much more frequent sequence differs by one nucleotide. The chain carries TRBV7-3 and TRBJ2-1; 8 bases are shared with TRBD2. Looked up from germline, CDR1 is SGHTA and CDR2 is FQGTGA. The CDR3 is 17 residues long. CDR3: CASTPQPSGGPNNEKFF. CDR3 sequence (DNA): TGTGCCAGCACCCCCCAACCCAGCGGGGGCCCGAACAATGAGAAGTTCTTC.

This clonotype was seen repeatedly, ten times or more. The chain employs TRBV11-1 and TRBJ2-1; TRBD2 agrees at 10 bases. Germline values: CDR1 SGHAT, CDR2 FQDESV (reference sequence). The CDR3 is 15 amino acids. The V gene end was trimmed by 6 bases and the J gene end by 4 bases; junction bases not matched to a gene: 6. CDR3 DNA sequence: TGTGCCAGCAGTTCTAGCGGGGGCCCTTACAATGAGCAGTTCTTC. Amino acid sequence: CASSSSGGPYNEQFF.

This clonotype was recorded many times. The chain has TRBV20-1 and TRBJ2-7, with D tentatively TRBD1 (6 bases). Germline V lookup: CDR1 DFQATT, CDR2 SNEGSKA (reference sequence). Trimming stripped 5 bases from V and 3 bases from J, with 17 bases between. There are 14 residues in the CDR3. CDR3 DNA sequence: TGCAGTGCTTATATCCGGGACATTGTCTACGAGCAGTACTTC. This codes for CSAYIRDIVYEQYF.

This clonotype was observed at least ten times. CDR3 in amino acids: CASSPSPGPYEQYV. The CDR3 bases are TGCGCCAGCAGCCCAAGCCCGGGGCCCTACGAGCAGTACGTC. This chain links TRBV5-1 with TRBJ2-7, with D perhaps given as TRBD1 or TRBD2 (5 bases each). Germline CDR1 is SGHRS and CDR2 is YFSETQ. V was clipped by 4 bases and J by 2 bases, with 13 bases between them. CDR3 length: 14 amino acids.

In its sample, this clonotype was seen many times. The rearrangement uses TRBV29-1 and TRBJ1-4; possibly TRBD1 for D (5 bases). The CDR3 loop spans 13 amino acids. Germline V gene sequence: CDR1 SQVTM, CDR2 ANQGSEA. V dropped 4 bases and J dropped 8 bases, with 14 bases sitting between them. As DNA, the CDR3 is TGCAGCGTTGGGGACCAAGGGACCGAAAAACTGTTTTTT. This gives the protein CSVGDQGTEKLFF.

This clonotype was recorded at least ten times. Mismatch with germline at one junction end may stem from a read error. The chain joins TRBV20-1 to TRBJ2-5; the D gene is possibly TRBD2 (5 bases). Germline V gene lookup returns CDR1 DFQATT and CDR2 SNEGSKA (reference sequence). There are 14 residues in the CDR3. The CDR3 reads CSARDGLTLETQYF. The CDR3 DNA reads as TGCAGTGCCAGAGACGGACTGACTCTCGAGACCCAGTACTTC.

This clonotype was counted many times. This sequence joins TRBV11-2 and TRBJ2-7; a possible D gene is TRBD2 (7 bases). CDR1 and CDR2 from the germline V gene are SGHAT and FQNNGV. The CDR3 spans 15 residues. Between the trimmed V and J ends, which lost 1 base and 5 bases, there was a span of 15 bases. The chain's CDR3 is CASSLGGGAVHEQYF. CDR3 nucleotides: TGTGCCAGCAGCTTAGGCGGGGGCGCGGTTCACGAGCAGTACTTC.

In this sample, this clonotype turned up many times. The V and J genes are TRBV27 and TRBJ1-2, with D maybe TRBD1 (6 bases). The CDR3 is 16 residues long. Germline assignment: CDR1 MNHEY and CDR2 SMNVEV (reference sequence). V lost 3 bases, J lost 5 bases, and 19 bases lay in between. CDR3 DNA: TGTGCCAGCAGTTTTAAGACAGGAAGAGGGGAGTATGGCTACACCTTC. This translates into CASSFKTGRGEYGYTF.

The table lists this clonotype with many counts. The chain has TRBV7-3 and TRBJ1-1; D is uncertain. The CDR3 is 14 amino acids. Germline V CDR1 and CDR2: SGHTA, FQGTGA. Trimming stripped 5 bases from V and 4 bases from J, with 14 bases between. The CDR3 DNA sequence: TGTGCCAGCAGCCAGACGAGGCAAGGCACTGAAGCTTTCTTT. It translates to CASSQTRQGTEAFF.

This clonotype was observed at least ten times. The chain combines TRBV29-1 with TRBJ2-2, with TRBD1 matching over 9 bases. CDR3 length equals 14 residues. Trimming removed 5 bases from V and 2 bases from J; junction bases left unmatched: 3. Germline V gene sequence: CDR1 SQVTM, CDR2 ANQGSEA. The CDR3 here is CSVRDRANTGELFF. Here the CDR3 DNA reads TGCAGCGTTAGGGACAGGGCAAACACCGGGGAGCTGTTTTTT.

This clonotype was recorded many times. V is TRBV6-2 or TRBV6-3 and J is TRBJ1-1, with D possibly matching TRBD1 (6 bases). CDR3 length: 15 residues. CDR1 and CDR2 (germline): MNHEY, SVGEGT. V was cut by 2 bases and J by 4 bases, with 14 bases left in between. CDR3 amino acids: CASSYLGRGGTEAFF. The DNA for the CDR3 is TGTGCCAGCAGTTACCTGGGCAGGGGAGGCACTGAAGCTTTCTTT.

This clonotype was found many times. The chain couples TRBV3-1 to TRBJ1-1; tentatively, D is TRBD1 (5 bases). The CDR3 has 16 residues. Trimming removed 4 bases at V and 4 bases at J, with 19 bases between. The germline gives CDR1 LGHDT, CDR2 YNNKEL (reference sequence). This CDR3 is CASSRGDGSYGTEAFF. DNA for the CDR3: TGTGCCAGCAGCCGAGGGGACGGAAGCTATGGCACTGAAGCTTTCTTT.

Of note for this clonotype: This may come from a read error, since a much larger clone is one base off. The conserved phenylalanine or tryptophan is not found at the CDR3 terminus, so this likely reflects a read error. The CDR3 coding sequence is TGTGCCAGCAGCTTAGTCGGCGGTCGTCAGTACGAGCAGTACTCC. Protein: CASSLVGGRQYEQYS. The chain employs TRBV7-2 and TRBJ2-7; D gene uncertain. CDR1 SGHTA and CDR2 FQGNSA come from the germline V gene. The CDR3 sequence is 15 residues long. Trimming left V 1 base short and J 4 bases short, with 14 bases between.

In its sample, this clonotype was seen many times. The gene calls are TRBV5-5 and TRBJ2-3; D is uncertain. CDR3 length equals 14 residues. Germline V gene data show CDR1 as SGHKS and CDR2 as YYEKEE (reference sequence). V was clipped by 2 bases and J by 9 bases, with 16 bases between them. In DNA form, the CDR3 reads TGTGCCAGCAGCTTCGACATACCCCGGAACACGCAGTATTTT. The encoded protein is CASSFDIPRNTQYF.

This clonotype showed up many times. The chain has TRBV5-5 and TRBJ2-5; possible D gene TRBD2, 5 bases. The CDR3 totals 13 residues. Germline-derived CDR1 and CDR2 are SGHKS and YYEKEE (reference sequence). Deletions cut 6 bases from V and 3 bases from J, with 12 bases between. For the CDR3, the DNA is TGTGCCAGCACCCGGTCCGGGGAAGAGACCCAGTACTTC. Its protein is CASTRSGEETQYF.

In this sample, this clonotype turned up many times. The genes are TRBV29-1 and TRBJ2-3; a weak D match, TRBD2 (7 bases). The CDR3 has 16 residues. Trimming left V 2 bases short and J 5 bases short, with 20 bases between. CDR1 is SQVTM, CDR2 ANQGSEA, per germline. In DNA form, the CDR3 reads TGCAGCGTTGAATCGCTAAGGGGGGGCCCTGAAGATACGCAGTATTTT. Amino acids: CSVESLRGGPEDTQYF.

This clonotype was counted many times. The chain combines TRBV7-2 with TRBJ1-6; 8 bases are shared with TRBD1. V gave up 1 base and J gave up 0 bases; unmatched junction bases: 11. The germline gives CDR1 SGHTA, CDR2 FQGNSA. The CDR3 length is 20 residues. CDR3 DNA sequence: TGTGCCAGCAGCTTAGTCGGTGCAGGGGGCGTTAGCTCCTATAATTCACCCCTCCACTTT. It is translated as CASSLVGAGGVSSYNSPLHF.

This clonotype was detected ten times or more. The rearrangement links TRBV14 to TRBJ2-7, with a tentative D call TRBD2 (5 bases). CDR3 size: 15 residues. Between the trimmed V and J ends, which lost 2 bases and 2 bases, there was a span of 13 bases. In germline, CDR1 is SGHDN, CDR2 FVKESK. CDR3 DNA sequence: TGTGCCAGCAGCCAAATCGGACTCTTGACCTACGAGCAGTACTTC. Its protein product is CASSQIGLLTYEQYF.

Ten or more counts support this clonotype. V is TRBV12-3 or TRBV12-4 and J is TRBJ2-3; 7 bases align to TRBD2. J gave up 7 bases and V 10 bases, and 8 bases lay outside the gene matches. The CDR3 covers 12 residues. The CDR3 DNA sequence: TGTGCCACCCAGGGAGGGACCTATACGCAGTATTTT. It codes for CATQGGTYTQYF.

This clonotype appeared many times. This chain uses TRBV20-1 with TRBJ2-7; a weak D match, TRBD2 (6 bases). V dropped 7 bases and J dropped 0 bases, with 10 bases sitting between them. The CDR3 runs to 12 residues. Per the germline V gene, CDR1 is DFQATT and CDR2 is SNEGSKA (reference sequence). The CDR3 here is CSGRESSYEQYV. DNA for the CDR3: TGCAGTGGACGGGAGAGCTCCTACGAGCAGTACGTC.

This clonotype showed up many times. V is TRBV3-1 and J is TRBJ2-6; unclear D gene. This CDR3 contains 13 residues. Germline loops: CDR1 LGHDT, CDR2 YNNKEL (reference sequence). Trimming took off 3 bases at V and 3 bases at J, with 3 bases between the two ends. The CDR3 sequence: CASSHYGANVLTF. The CDR3 DNA follows: TGTGCCAGCAGCCATTATGGGGCCAACGTCCTGACTTTC. Drawing the rest from reference TRBV3-1 and TRBJ2-6, the complete variable domain is DTAVSQTPKYLVTQMGNDKSIKCEQNLGHDTMYWYKQDSKKFLKIMFSYNNKELIINETVPNRFSPKSPDKAHLNLHINSLELGDSAVYFCASSHYGANVLTFGAGSRLTVL.

In its sample, this clonotype was seen many times. The genes are TRBV5-1 and TRBJ1-2; D perhaps matches TRBD1 (5 bases). This CDR3 is 13 amino acids long. V lost 0 bases to trimming and J lost 8 bases, with 11 bases between them. The V gene's germline CDR1 is SGHRS and CDR2 YFSETQ. CDR3 in DNA: TGCGCCAGCAGCTTGGTCCTACAGGTCGGCTACACCTTC. Its translation: CASSLVLQVGYTF.

To note about this clonotype: Since a much larger clone is just one base distant, this may be a read error. The gene calls are TRBV7-9 and TRBJ2-3; no clear D. CDR3 length equals 14 residues. Between the trimmed V and J ends, which lost 2 bases and 2 bases, there was a span of 8 bases. Per germline, CDR1 SEHNR and CDR2 FQNEAQ (reference sequence). CDR3 nucleotide sequence: TGTGCCAGCAGCTTATTGTCTGCCACAGATACGCAGTATTTT. Translating it yields CASSLLSATDTQYF.

Many counts were recorded for this clonotype. The chain has TRBV11-1 and TRBJ2-5; possibly TRBD1 for D (5 bases). Trimming cost V 3 bases and J 5 bases, with 25 bases left between them. Germline CDR1 and CDR2: SGHAT and FQDESV (reference sequence). This CDR3 has 18 residues. CDR3 nucleotide sequence: TGTGCCAGCAGCTTTTTCCCCCCAGGGATCCGAAAAGAGGAGACCCAGTACTTC. Translated: CASSFFPPGIRKEETQYF.